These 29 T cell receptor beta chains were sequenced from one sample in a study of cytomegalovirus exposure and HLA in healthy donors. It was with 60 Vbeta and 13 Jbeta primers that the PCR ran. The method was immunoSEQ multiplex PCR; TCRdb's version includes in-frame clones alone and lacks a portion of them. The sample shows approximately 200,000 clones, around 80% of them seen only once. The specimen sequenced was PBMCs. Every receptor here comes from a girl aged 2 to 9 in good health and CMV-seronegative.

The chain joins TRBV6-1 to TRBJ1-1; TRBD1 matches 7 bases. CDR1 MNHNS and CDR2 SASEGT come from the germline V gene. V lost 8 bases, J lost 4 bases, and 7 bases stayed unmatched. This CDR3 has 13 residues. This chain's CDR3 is CASLSTGSTEAFF. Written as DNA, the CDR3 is TGTGCCAGCCTATCGACAGGGTCCACTGAAGCTTTCTTT.

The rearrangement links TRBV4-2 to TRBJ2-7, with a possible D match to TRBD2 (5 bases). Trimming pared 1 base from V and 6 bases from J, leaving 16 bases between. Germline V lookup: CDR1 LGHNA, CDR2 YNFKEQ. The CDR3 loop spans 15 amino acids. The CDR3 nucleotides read TGTGCCAGCAGCCAAGGAGAAAAACGGACTCTCGAGCAGTACTTC. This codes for CASSQGEKRTLEQYF.

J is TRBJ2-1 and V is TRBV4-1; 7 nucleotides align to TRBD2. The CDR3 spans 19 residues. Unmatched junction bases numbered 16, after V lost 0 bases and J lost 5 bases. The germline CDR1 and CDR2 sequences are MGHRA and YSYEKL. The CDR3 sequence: CASSQDRGGRVSGNNEQFF. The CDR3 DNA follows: TGCGCCAGCAGCCAAGATCGGGGAGGGAGGGTCTCCGGGAACAATGAGCAGTTCTTC.

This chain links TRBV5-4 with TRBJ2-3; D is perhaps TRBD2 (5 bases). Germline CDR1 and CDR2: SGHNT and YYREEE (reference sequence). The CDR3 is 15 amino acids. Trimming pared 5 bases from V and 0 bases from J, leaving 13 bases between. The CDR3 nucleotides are TGTGCCAGCAGTTATTGGACTGCTAGCACAGATACGCAGTATTTT. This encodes CASSYWTASTDTQYF.

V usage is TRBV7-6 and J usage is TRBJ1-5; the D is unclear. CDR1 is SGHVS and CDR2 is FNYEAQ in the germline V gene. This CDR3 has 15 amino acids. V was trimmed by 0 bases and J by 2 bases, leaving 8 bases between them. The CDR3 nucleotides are TGTGCCAGCAGCTTAGCCCATGGCCGCAATCAGCCCCAGCATTTT. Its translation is CASSLAHGRNQPQHF.

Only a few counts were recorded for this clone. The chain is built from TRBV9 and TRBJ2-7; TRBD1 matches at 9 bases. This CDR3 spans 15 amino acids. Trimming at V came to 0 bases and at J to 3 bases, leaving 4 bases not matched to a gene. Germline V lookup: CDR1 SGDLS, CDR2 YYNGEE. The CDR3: CASSVGTGALYEQYF. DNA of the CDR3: TGTGCCAGCAGCGTAGGGACAGGGGCCCTCTACGAGCAGTACTTC.

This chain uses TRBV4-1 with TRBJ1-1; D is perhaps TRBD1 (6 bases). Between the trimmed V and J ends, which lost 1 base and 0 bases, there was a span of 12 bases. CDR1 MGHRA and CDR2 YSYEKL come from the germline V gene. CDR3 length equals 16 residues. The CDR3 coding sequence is TGCGCCAGCAGCCAAGGCCCAGGACAGCTGAACACTGAAGCTTTCTTT. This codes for CASSQGPGQLNTEAFF.

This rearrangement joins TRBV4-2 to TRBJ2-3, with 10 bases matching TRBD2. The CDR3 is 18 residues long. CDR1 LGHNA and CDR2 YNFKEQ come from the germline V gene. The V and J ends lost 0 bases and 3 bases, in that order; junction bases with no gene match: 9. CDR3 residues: CASSQDYSGGAETDTQYF. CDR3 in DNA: TGTGCCAGCAGCCAAGATTACAGCGGGGGGGCTGAGACAGATACGCAGTATTTT.

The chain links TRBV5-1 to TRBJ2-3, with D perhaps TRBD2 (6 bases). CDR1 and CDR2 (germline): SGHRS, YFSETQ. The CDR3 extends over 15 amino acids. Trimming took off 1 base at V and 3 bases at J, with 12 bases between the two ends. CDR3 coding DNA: TGCGCCAGCAGCTTGAAGACGACTAGGACAGATACGCAGTATTTT. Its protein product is CASSLKTTRTDTQYF.

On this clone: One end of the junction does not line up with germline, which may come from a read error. The CDR3 loop reads CSSSVIYEQYF. In DNA, the CDR3 is TGTTCCAGCAGCGTAATCTACGAGCAGTACTTC. The chain joins TRBV7-9 to TRBJ2-7; no clear D. CDR1 is SEHNR, CDR2 FQNEAQ, per germline (reference sequence). The CDR3 is made up of 11 amino acids.

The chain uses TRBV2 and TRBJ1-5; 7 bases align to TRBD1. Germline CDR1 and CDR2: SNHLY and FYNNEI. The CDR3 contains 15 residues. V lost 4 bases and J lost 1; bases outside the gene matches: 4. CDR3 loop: CASSGGTASNQPQHF. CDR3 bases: TGTGCCAGCAGTGGGGGGACAGCGAGCAATCAGCCCCAGCATTTT.

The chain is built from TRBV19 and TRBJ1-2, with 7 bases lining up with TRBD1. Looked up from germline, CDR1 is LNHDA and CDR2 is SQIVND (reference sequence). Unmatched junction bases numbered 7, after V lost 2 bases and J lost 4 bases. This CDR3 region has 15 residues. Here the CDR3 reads CASSIRQGSLYGYTF. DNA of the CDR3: TGTGCCAGTAGTATAAGACAGGGTTCCCTCTATGGCTACACCTTC.

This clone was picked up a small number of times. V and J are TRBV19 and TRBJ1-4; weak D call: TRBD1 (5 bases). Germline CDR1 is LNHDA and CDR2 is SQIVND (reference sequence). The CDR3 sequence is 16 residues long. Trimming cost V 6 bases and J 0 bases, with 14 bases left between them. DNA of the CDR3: TGTGCCAGTAGGAGTACAGGCGGAGCAACTAATGAAAAACTGTTTTTT. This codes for CASRSTGGATNEKLFF.

The CDR3 sequence: CASSLWRNKVTEAFF. The CDR3 nucleotides read TGTGCCAGCAGCCTATGGCGGAACAAGGTCACTGAAGCTTTCTTT. V is TRBV7-9 and J is TRBJ1-1; no reliable D call. From germline, CDR1 is SEHNR and CDR2 FQNEAQ (reference sequence). V was trimmed by 5 bases and J by 4 bases, leaving 17 bases between them. This CDR3 comprises 15 residues.

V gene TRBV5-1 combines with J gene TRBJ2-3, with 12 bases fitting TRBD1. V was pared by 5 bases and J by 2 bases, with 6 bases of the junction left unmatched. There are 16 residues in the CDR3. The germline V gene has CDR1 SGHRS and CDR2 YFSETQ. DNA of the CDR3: TGCGCCAGCAGGGTAGGGACAGGGGGCATCACAGATACGCAGTATTTT. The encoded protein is CASRVGTGGITDTQYF.

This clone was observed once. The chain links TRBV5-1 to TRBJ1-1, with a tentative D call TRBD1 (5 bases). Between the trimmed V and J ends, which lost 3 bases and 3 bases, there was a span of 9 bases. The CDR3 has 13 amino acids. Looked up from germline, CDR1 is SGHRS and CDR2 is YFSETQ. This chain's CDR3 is CASSWTTYTEAFF. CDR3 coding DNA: TGCGCCAGCAGCTGGACAACTTACACTGAAGCTTTCTTT.

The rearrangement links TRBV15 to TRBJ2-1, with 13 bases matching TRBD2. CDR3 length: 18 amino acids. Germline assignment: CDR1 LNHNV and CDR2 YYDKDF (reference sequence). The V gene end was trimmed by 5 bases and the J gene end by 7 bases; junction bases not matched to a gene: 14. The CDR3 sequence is CATSRGLAGLSTGNEQFF. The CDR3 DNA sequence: TGTGCCACCAGCCGGGGACTAGCGGGACTCTCAACTGGGAATGAGCAGTTCTTC. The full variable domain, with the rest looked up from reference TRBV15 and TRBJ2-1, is DAMVIQNPRYQVTQFGKPVTLSCSQTLNHNVMYWYQQKSSQAPKLLFHYYDKDFNNEADTPDNFQSRRPNTSFCFLDIRSPGLGDTAMYLCATSRGLAGLSTGNEQFFGPGTRLTVL.

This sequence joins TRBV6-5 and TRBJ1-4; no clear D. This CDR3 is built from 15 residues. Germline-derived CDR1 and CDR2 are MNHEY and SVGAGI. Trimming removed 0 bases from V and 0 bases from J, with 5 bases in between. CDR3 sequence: CASSYSRATNEKLFF. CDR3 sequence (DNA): TGTGCCAGCAGTTACTCTCGGGCAACTAATGAAAAACTGTTTTTT.

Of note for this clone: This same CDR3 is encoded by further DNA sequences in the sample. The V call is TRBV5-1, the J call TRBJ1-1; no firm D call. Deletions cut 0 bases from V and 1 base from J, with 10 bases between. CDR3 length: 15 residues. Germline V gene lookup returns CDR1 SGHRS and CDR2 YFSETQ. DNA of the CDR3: TGCGCCAGCAGCTTGGCCGGTCAGGCGAACACTGAAGCTTTCTTT. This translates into CASSLAGQANTEAFF.

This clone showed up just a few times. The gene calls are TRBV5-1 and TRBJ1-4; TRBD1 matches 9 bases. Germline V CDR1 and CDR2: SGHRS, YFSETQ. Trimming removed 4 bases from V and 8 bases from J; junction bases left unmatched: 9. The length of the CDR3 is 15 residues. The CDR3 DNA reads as TGCGCCAGCAGCGGCGGGGACAGGGTCAGCGAAAAACTGTTTTTT. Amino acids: CASSGGDRVSEKLFF.

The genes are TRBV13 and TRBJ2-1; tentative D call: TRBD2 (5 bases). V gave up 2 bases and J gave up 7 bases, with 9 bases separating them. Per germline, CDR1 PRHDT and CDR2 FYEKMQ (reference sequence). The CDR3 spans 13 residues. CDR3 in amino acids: CASSLYRDNEQFF. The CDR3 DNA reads TGTGCCAGCAGCTTATATCGGGATAATGAGCAGTTCTTC.

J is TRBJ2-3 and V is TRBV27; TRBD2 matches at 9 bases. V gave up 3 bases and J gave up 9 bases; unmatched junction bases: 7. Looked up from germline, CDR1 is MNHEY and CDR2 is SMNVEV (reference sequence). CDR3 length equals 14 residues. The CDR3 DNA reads TGTGCCAGCAGTTTGGCGCGGGGGGGCCGAACGCAGTATTTT. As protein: CASSLARGGRTQYF.

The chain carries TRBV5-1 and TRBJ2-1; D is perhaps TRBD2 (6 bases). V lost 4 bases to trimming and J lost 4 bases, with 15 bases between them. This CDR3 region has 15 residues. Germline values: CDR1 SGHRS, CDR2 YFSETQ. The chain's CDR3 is CASSLGGLEYNEQFF. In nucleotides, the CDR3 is TGCGCCAGCAGCCTAGGAGGGTTGGAGTACAATGAGCAGTTCTTC.

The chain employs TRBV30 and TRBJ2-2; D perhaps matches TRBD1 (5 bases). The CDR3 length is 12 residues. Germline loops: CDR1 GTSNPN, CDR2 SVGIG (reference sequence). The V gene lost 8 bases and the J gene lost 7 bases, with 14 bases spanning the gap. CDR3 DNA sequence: TGTGCCCGGGCGCAGGGAAACGGGGAGCTGTTTTTT. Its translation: CARAQGNGELFF.

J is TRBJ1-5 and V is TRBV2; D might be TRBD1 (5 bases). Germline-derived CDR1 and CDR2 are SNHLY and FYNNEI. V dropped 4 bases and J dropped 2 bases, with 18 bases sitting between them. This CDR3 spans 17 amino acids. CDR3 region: CASSGGGGDGGNQPQHF. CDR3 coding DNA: TGTGCCAGCAGTGGGGGGGGTGGGGACGGGGGCAATCAGCCCCAGCATTTT.

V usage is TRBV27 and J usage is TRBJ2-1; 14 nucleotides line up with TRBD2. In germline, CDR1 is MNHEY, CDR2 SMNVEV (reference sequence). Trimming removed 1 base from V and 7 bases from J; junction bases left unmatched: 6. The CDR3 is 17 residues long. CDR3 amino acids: CASSLLQTSGRANEQFF. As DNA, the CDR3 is TGTGCCAGCAGTTTATTACAGACTAGCGGGAGGGCGAATGAGCAGTTCTTC.

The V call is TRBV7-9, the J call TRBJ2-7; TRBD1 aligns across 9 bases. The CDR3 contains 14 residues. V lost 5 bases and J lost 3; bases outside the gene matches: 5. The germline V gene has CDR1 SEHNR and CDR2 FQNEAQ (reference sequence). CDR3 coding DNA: TGTGCCAGCAGCCGGACAGGGGCTAACTACGAGCAGTACTTC. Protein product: CASSRTGANYEQYF.

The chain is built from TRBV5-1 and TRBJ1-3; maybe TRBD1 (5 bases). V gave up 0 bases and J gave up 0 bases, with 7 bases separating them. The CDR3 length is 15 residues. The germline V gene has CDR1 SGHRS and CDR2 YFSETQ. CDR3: CASSLDRLSGNTIYF. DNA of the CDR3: TGCGCCAGCAGCTTGGACAGGCTCTCTGGAAACACCATATATTTT.

The chain's CDR3 is CASTRGDQETQYF. The CDR3, as DNA: TGCGCCAGTACCAGGGGGGACCAAGAGACCCAGTACTTC. The rearrangement uses TRBV5-1 and TRBJ2-5; maybe TRBD1 (7 bases). Germline lookup yields CDR1 SGHRS and CDR2 YFSETQ. The CDR3 extends over 13 amino acids. Trimming removed 8 bases at V and 0 bases at J, with 11 bases between. Looking up the rest from reference TRBV5-1 and TRBJ2-5 gives the full variable domain: KAGVTQTPRYLIKTRGQQVTLSCSPISGHRSVSWYQQTPGQGLQFLFEYFSETQRNKGNFPGRFSGRQFSNSRSEMNVSTLELGDSALYLCASTRGDQETQYFGPGTRLLVL.